Listed here is a single T cell receptor beta chain. Its specificity is not known. Per germline, CDR1 WNHNN and CDR2 SYGVQD (reference sequence). This CDR3 contains 15 residues. V was cut by 3 bases and J by 0 bases, with 10 bases left in between. The data derive from a study of T-cell reconstitution after alpha-beta-depleted transplantation in children. Points from the study as a whole: Diversity of TCRbeta at day 60 was high in some patients, arising from surviving recipient T cells and thymic progenitors. Reportedly, only several hundred clones from non-depleted graft cells drove alpha-beta T-cell counts at about two months. Newly produced T cells mostly provided counts and TCRbeta diversity after one year, as hyperexpanded clones declined.

Unique molecular identifiers were incorporated into the prepared TCRbeta library. MiXCR, run by TCRdb on the PCR reads, gives a single entry per CDR3 protein. The sample contains about 98,000 distinct CDR3 sequences, under 25% of which appear only once. Specimen: PBMCs, collected before TCRalphabeta/CD19-depleted stem cell transplant. The rearrangement links TRBV10-1 to TRBJ2-3; a possible D gene is TRBD2 (6 bases). The TCR comes from a boy aged 2-9 years with acute lymphoblastic leukemia, due to receive a stem cell transplant. The CDR3 is CASSDSGASTDTQYF. The CDR3, as DNA: TGCGCCAGCAGTGATAGCGGAGCAAGCACAGATACGCAGTATTTT.